Included here is one T cell receptor (beta chain) sequence, with context. Profiled with immunoSEQ multiplex PCR; TCRdb holds only in-frame clones, not every one. The data show about 200,000 clones, over 85% seen once. Individuals drawn from around 24 US areas were roughly 18 to 89 years old. Participants' own reports of clinical history determined their cohort assignment. The entry originates in a study of blood T cell repertoires in COVID-19. Study details: There were acute and convalescent COVID-19 samples, and they came from the United States, Italy and Spain. PBMCs, B-cell-depleted T cells, or T cells were the source of the cDNA or gDNA that made up the material.

The germline V gene has CDR1 SGHAT and CDR2 FQNNGV. Between the trimmed V and J ends, which lost 3 bases and 4 bases, there was a span of 13 bases. The CDR3 length is 14 residues. Source material: PBMCs or T cells enriched from blood (not recorded which). The source of this sequence is a woman aged 30 to 39 with acute COVID-19. The V call is TRBV11-2, the J call TRBJ2-7; possible D gene TRBD2, 6 bases. The CDR3, as DNA: TGTGCCAGCAGCTTGGGTCCCCGGGAGTACGAGCAGTACTTC. It translates to CASSLGPREYEQYF.